This T cell receptor beta chain was documented in a study of molecular identifiers for immune sequencing clone quantification (dated by TCRdb to 2016 to 2019). Regarding the research as a whole: In a replicate experiment, RNA from around 20,000 or 100,000 naive CD8 T cells was split into five aliquots, four of which were sequenced. This methods study benchmarked molecular-identifier clustering-based TCR repertoire sequencing (MIDCIRS) and TCR RNA copy counting, using CD8 T cells to do so. Overall results and qualifications from the work: Spiked-in Jurkat TCR RNA equivalent to a single cell was reported to be detectable even among 850,000 to 1,000,000 naive CD8 T cells. Without barcode sub-clustering, chimeric consensus sequences inflated TCR diversity; chimeras reached as high as 47%. The naive libraries included spiked-in Jurkat TCR RNA (roughly 9 copies' worth), and this RNA is not part of the donor repertoire. In CMV-specific effector cells, clones with more than 20 RNA copies contained over 99% of molecules, whereas in naive cells such clones contained under 1% of molecules. Identical TCR molecules sharing a barcode could cause highly expanded clone sizes to be underestimated. Modeling estimated 3 to 3.5 recovered TCR RNA copies per cell, compared with about 9.3 by digital PCR, which implies 30% to 35% capture efficiency.

Library preparation was by PCR. Instrument on record: NextSeq 500. Bulk TCR libraries were generated as previously described, with the TCR primers listed in Table S5 used. Purification of total RNA was performed with the Qiagen AllPrep DNA/RNA kit. Before analysis, reads from multiple sequencing runs of the same library were pooled. The original pipeline was this. Reads were retained only if an exact TCR constant sequence was present, and the retained reads were trimmed to 150 nt and grouped according to their 12-nt molecular barcodes. Within each barcode group, reads were sub-clustered at a 15% Levenshtein threshold, and quality-weighted consensus sequences were built per RNA molecule. Non-functional sequences were filtered out, along with any lower-count sequence sitting one edit away from another sequence. Barcode sub-clusters with fewer than 20% of the maximum read count were removed, based on fitting two negative binomial distributions. The public sequencing data were trimmed at Q25 with fastp and processed into clonotypes with MiXCR by TCRdb, which kept only in-frame beta chains. Each entry merges the rows of one CDR3 protein and shows their most common DNA and genes. The authors' filters were not applied to this entry. The sample includes 10,000 to 12,000 distinct CDR3 sequences, with about a fifth observed a single time. The ten largest clones take up approximately 1.5% of the sample.

CDR3 length: 15 amino acids, cysteine to phenylalanine. Only the CDR3 part of the read is kept: 45 bases, read in frame from the first base. CDR1 and CDR2 (LGHNA, YSLEER) derive from the germline V gene. V is shortened by 1 base, J by 4 bases, and the region joining them spans 11 bases. Libraries of naive CD8 T cells were built from about 19,000 to 1,100,000 sorted cells, with 10%, 30% or 50% of the purified RNA used. Naive CD8 T cells, defined as CD8+CD4-CCR7+CD45RA+, were FACS-sorted into RLT Plus buffer on a BD FACSAria II. Detection sensitivity was tested by spiking Jurkat RNA equal to ten or so TCR copies' worth into samples containing 20,000-1,000,000 naive CD8 T cells. Enrichment of CD8 T cells was performed with RosetteSep CD8+ T Cell Enrichment Cocktail and Ficoll-Paque, after which ACK red cell lysis was carried out. This clonotype is regarded as medium-sized (0.01 to 0.1%). Its cognate antigen has yet to be identified. Base qualities are not at hand, and no much larger clone is one base apart.

This sequence originates from a human donor in good health. Some libraries in this study had Jurkat cell RNA spiked in. What was sequenced was naive CD8+ T cells from blood, with Jurkat cell RNA spiked in. The cell subset or site label corresponds to: FACS-sorted CD8+CD4-CCR7+CD45RA+ naive T cells. Recombination joined TRBV4-3 with TRBJ2-1; TRBD2 might be the D gene, on 6 matching bases. At the DNA level, the sequence is TGCGCCAGCAGCCAAGGCGGAGGGATATACAATGAGCAGTTCTTC. It encodes CASSQGGGIYNEQFF.